This T cell receptor beta chain originates from a study of blood T cells in healthy people across ages. This clonotype was found many times. CDR1 and CDR2 from the germline V gene are MNHEY and SVGAGI. The CDR3 consists of 14 residues. The V end was cut by 5 bases, the J end by 7 bases, with 15 bases between. Peripheral blood from each donor was collected in a volume of roughly 9.2 milliliters. Through a sample-barcoded 5' primer and a J-beta primer mix, a second PCR was run for roughly 6 to 12 cycles. MiXCR, run by TCRdb on the 5' RACE reads, gives a single entry per CDR3 protein. Here the sample spans 540,000 or so distinct CDR3 sequences, less than 25% being singletons. These data were likewise used in another study, on T cells of mothers and their children. As that study records: The study recruited a few healthy Caucasian mothers and their six children as donors.

The sequence came from a boy between 10 and 17 years old in good health. Sequenced: blood. The J gene is TRBJ2-4, the V gene TRBV6-5, with a tentative D call TRBD1 (6 bases). The DNA of the CDR3 is TGTGCCAGCAGTAGAACAGGGTGGGGTAACATTCAGTACTTC. Translating it yields CASSRTGWGNIQYF.